The text below deals with one T cell receptor beta chain. Its antigen is unknown. The source of the sample is a study of STAT3 mutations in large granular lymphocyte leukemia. The CDR3 extends over 13 amino acids. Germline loops: CDR1 SGHRS, CDR2 YFSETQ. V lost 4 bases and J lost 4, with 8 bases in between. Whole-study results and caveats: At least one immunodominant TCR beta clonotype appeared in every T-cell large granular lymphocyte leukemia patient. Samples missed the first appearance of the clone. In about 30% of the 18 patients, new TCR clonotypes emerged after therapy.

Method: immunoSEQ multiplex PCR; TCRdb's copy keeps in-frame clones and lacks some. The sample shows approximately 22,000 clones, over 90% of them seen only once. Sequencing was done on a sample of peripheral blood mononuclear cells. The V gene is TRBV5-1, the J gene TRBJ2-2, with D tentatively TRBD1 (5 bases). This clonotype was sampled from a man aged 40-55 years with T-cell large granular lymphocyte leukemia. Some clones in this sample may be carry-over from other donors' samples. The CDR3 region is CASSLDSTGELFF. In DNA form, the CDR3 reads TGCGCCAGCAGCCTCGACAGCACCGGGGAGCTGTTTTTT. The full variable domain, in which reference TRBV5-1 and TRBJ2-2 provide the parts outside the CDR3, is KAGVTQTPRYLIKTRGQQVTLSCSPISGHRSVSWYQQTPGQGLQFLFEYFSETQRNKGNFPGRFSGRQFSNSRSEMNVSTLELGDSALYLCASSLDSTGELFFGEGSRLTVL.